These 32 T cell receptor beta chains came from one sample sequenced in a study of cytomegalovirus exposure and HLA in healthy donors. TCRdb's table, derived via immunoSEQ multiplex PCR, lists solely in-frame clones and lacks some. Of over 200,000 clones in the sample, around 88% were seen once. Source material: PBMCs. The receptors shown here come from a woman between 18 and 29 years old in good health and CMV-seronegative.

The J gene is TRBJ2-2, the V gene TRBV5-1, with D tentatively TRBD2 (6 bases). Germline V gene sequence: CDR1 SGHRS, CDR2 YFSETQ. V was shortened by 4 bases and J by 6 bases, with 16 bases between the two germline ends. The CDR3 loop spans 15 amino acids. CDR3 nucleotide sequence: TGCGCCAGCAGCAATCGAGGGACTTCGCCCGGGGAGCTGTTTTTT. Protein product: CASSNRGTSPGELFF.

The V call is TRBV27, the J call TRBJ2-7; no firm D call. V shed 3 bases and J shed 0 bases, with 9 bases lying between them. In germline, CDR1 is MNHEY, CDR2 SMNVEV (reference sequence). The CDR3 has 14 amino acids. CDR3 nucleotides: TGTGCCAGCAGTTTCCTTTCTAGCTCCTACGAGCAGTACTTC. As protein: CASSFLSSSYEQYF.

This clone appeared a few times. The chain couples TRBV15 to TRBJ2-2; 7 nucleotides match TRBD2. The length of the CDR3 is 16 residues. The V gene end was trimmed by 0 bases and the J gene end by 2 bases; junction bases not matched to a gene: 3. Germline CDR1 reads LNHNV; CDR2 reads YYDKDF (reference sequence). DNA of the CDR3: TGTGCCACCAGCAGAGAGGGAGGGACTAACACCGGGGAGCTGTTTTTT. It encodes CATSREGGTNTGELFF.

Only one count was recorded for this clone. The J gene is TRBJ2-7, the V gene TRBV28; 11 bases align to TRBD1. The CDR3 contains 18 residues. V lost 2 bases, J lost 3 bases, and 12 bases stayed unmatched. CDR1 and CDR2 (germline): MDHEN, SYDVKM. Written as DNA, the CDR3 is TGTGCCAGCAGTTTAAGGGGGGGGACCGGGACAGGGGGCTACGAGCAGTACTTC. The encoded protein is CASSLRGGTGTGGYEQYF.

The chain recombines TRBV7-9 with TRBJ2-5; a weak D match, TRBD1 (6 bases). The CDR3 loop spans 14 amino acids. In germline, CDR1 is SEHNR, CDR2 FQNEAQ (reference sequence). V was shortened by 6 bases and J by 0 bases, with 11 bases between the two germline ends. The CDR3 protein is CASRLQGHQETQYF. The CDR3 DNA follows: TGTGCCAGCAGATTACAGGGCCACCAAGAGACCCAGTACTTC. Looking up the rest from reference TRBV7-9 and TRBJ2-5 gives the full variable domain: DTGVSQNPRHKITKRGQNVTFRCDPISEHNRLYWYRQTLGQGPEFLTYFQNEAQLEKSRLLSDRFSAERPKGSFSTLEIQRTEQGDSAMYLCASRLQGHQETQYFGPGTRLLVL.

The chain joins TRBV11-2 to TRBJ1-1; D remains unclear. This CDR3 is built from 13 residues. Germline lookup yields CDR1 SGHAT and CDR2 FQNNGV. The V and J ends lost 0 bases and 12 bases respectively, with 14 bases between them. This CDR3 reads CASSLDPPGKTFF. In DNA form, the CDR3 reads TGTGCCAGCAGCTTAGATCCCCCGGGTAAGACTTTCTTT.

The V and J genes are TRBV9 and TRBJ1-1; the D gene is possibly TRBD1 (5 bases). This CDR3 contains 14 residues. The germline V and J ends were trimmed by 0 bases and 5 bases, with 11 bases remaining between them. CDR1 and CDR2 (germline): SGDLS, YYNGEE. CDR3 nucleotide sequence: TGTGCCAGCAGCGTAGAAGGAGGGGAGACTGAAGCTTTCTTT. Translation: CASSVEGGETEAFF.

In its sample, this clone was seen once. The chain has TRBV30 and TRBJ2-1; 7 nucleotides line up with TRBD1. The V gene's germline CDR1 is GTSNPN and CDR2 SVGIG (reference sequence). V shed 1 base, J shed 4 bases, and the junction held 10 bases outside the gene matches. The CDR3 has 16 residues. The CDR3 sequence: CAWSGGPGTVYNEQFF. In DNA form, the CDR3 reads TGTGCCTGGAGTGGGGGACCCGGGACAGTGTACAATGAGCAGTTCTTC. The entire variable domain, with the rest obtained from reference TRBV30 and TRBJ2-1, is as follows: SQTIHQWPATLVQPVGSPLSLECTVEGTSNPNLYWYRQAAGRGLQLLFYSVGIGQISSEVPQNLSASRPQDRQFILSSKKLLLSDSGFYLCAWSGGPGTVYNEQFFGPGTRLTVL.

The genes are TRBV18 and TRBJ1-2; maybe TRBD1 (6 bases). V was trimmed by 3 bases and J by 4 bases, leaving 9 bases between them. The CDR3 spans 13 residues. Germline V lookup: CDR1 KGHSH, CDR2 LQKENI. The CDR3 sequence: CASSPRGGYGYTF. The CDR3 DNA follows: TGTGCCAGCTCACCCCGAGGGGGCTATGGCTACACCTTC.

The chain links TRBV11-2 to TRBJ2-5; 9 nucleotides agree with TRBD1. V gave up 2 bases and J gave up 1 base; unmatched junction bases: 8. The CDR3 length is 17 residues. CDR1 and CDR2 from the germline V gene are SGHAT and FQNNGV. CDR3 protein: CASSLLGKDRGQETQYF. CDR3 in DNA: TGTGCCAGCAGCTTACTGGGAAAGGACAGGGGCCAAGAGACCCAGTACTTC.

The chain is built from TRBV9 and TRBJ2-5; 7 bases line up with TRBD1. The CDR3 extends over 15 amino acids. Germline CDR1 SGDLS, CDR2 YYNGEE. With 0 bases clipped from V and 1 base from J, the junction kept 3 bases outside the gene matches. The CDR3 nucleotides read TGTGCCAGCAGCGTAGCGACAGGGCGCCAAGAGACCCAGTACTTC. Encoded protein: CASSVATGRQETQYF.

This chain connects TRBV7-6 to TRBJ2-7; TRBD1 matches at 7 bases. V shed 1 base and J 3 bases; nucleotides not matched to a gene: 12. Looked up from germline, CDR1 is SGHVS and CDR2 is FNYEAQ. The CDR3 is 17 residues long. CDR3 sequence reads: CASSLEVLGTANYEQYF. CDR3 DNA: TGTGCCAGCAGCTTAGAAGTTCTGGGGACAGCGAACTACGAGCAGTACTTC. The variable domain in full, with the rest retrieved from reference TRBV7-6 and TRBJ2-7, is GAGVSQSPRYKVTKRGQDVALRCDPISGHVSLYWYRQALGQGPEFLTYFNYEAQQDKSGLPNDRFSAERPEGSISTLTIQRTEQRDSAMYRCASSLEVLGTANYEQYFGPGTRLTVT.

Note on this clone: An end of the junction does not agree with germline; a read error may underlie this. The rearrangement links TRBV28 to TRBJ2-7, with no clear D. The length of the CDR3 is 13 residues. Per the germline V gene, CDR1 is MDHEN and CDR2 is SYDVKM. The CDR3 spells CASRALSYEERYF. The CDR3 DNA sequence: TGTGCCAGCAGGGCGCTCTCCTACGAGGAGCGGTACTTC. Based on the CDR3 plus reference TRBV28 and TRBJ2-7, the full variable domain is DVKVTQSSRYLVKRTGEKVFLECVQDMDHENMFWYRQDPGLGLRLIYFSYDVKMKEKGDIPEGYSVSREKKERFSLILESASTNQTSMYLCASRALSYEERYFGPGTRLTVT.

The rearrangement joins TRBV4-2 to TRBJ2-7, with D possibly being TRBD2 (5 bases). Germline lookup yields CDR1 LGHNA and CDR2 YNFKEQ. Between the trimmed V and J ends, which lost 0 bases and 4 bases, there was a span of 19 bases. The CDR3 has 17 amino acids. CDR3 protein: CASSQEGLGGGLYEQYF. Written as DNA, the CDR3 is TGTGCCAGCAGCCAAGAAGGGTTAGGCGGCGGGCTGTACGAGCAGTACTTC.

V is TRBV5-1 and J is TRBJ2-3; a possible D gene is TRBD1 (5 bases). Trimming left V 0 bases short and J 0 bases short, with 14 bases between. The CDR3 totals 17 residues. Germline CDR1 is SGHRS and CDR2 is YFSETQ. In DNA, the CDR3 is TGCGCCAGCAGCTTGGTAGGGGCAGCTCCTAGCACAGATACGCAGTATTTT. Amino acid sequence: CASSLVGAAPSTDTQYF.

The chain links TRBV14 to TRBJ2-6; D is ambiguous. The germline gives CDR1 SGHDN, CDR2 FVKESK. This CDR3 has 16 residues. The V and J ends lost 4 bases and 4 bases respectively, with 14 bases between them. The CDR3 DNA reads TGTGCCAGCAGCCTCCGGCGCGGAGCCGGGGCCAACGTCCTGACTTTC. Its protein is CASSLRRGAGANVLTF. Based on the CDR3 plus reference TRBV14 and TRBJ2-6, the full variable domain is EAGVTQFPSHSVIEKGQTVTLRCDPISGHDNLYWYRRVMGKEIKFLLHFVKESKQDESGMPNNRFLAERTGGTYSTLKVQPAELEDSGVYFCASSLRRGAGANVLTFGAGSRLTVL.

The chain uses TRBV2 and TRBJ2-2; 8 bases match TRBD2. V was pared by 3 bases and J by 6 bases, with 9 bases of the junction left unmatched. The CDR3 length is 16 residues. The germline CDR1 and CDR2 sequences are SNHLY and FYNNEI. The CDR3 sequence: CASSDEGLVVAGELFF. Here the CDR3 DNA reads TGTGCCAGCAGTGATGAGGGACTAGTAGTAGCCGGGGAGCTGTTTTTT.

The CDR3 sequence is CASSSATGQQYF. CDR3 in DNA: TGTGCCAGCAGTTCGGCCACAGGGCAGCAGTACTTC. V and J are TRBV28 and TRBJ2-7; D possibly corresponds to TRBD1 (6 bases). Trimming removed 4 bases from V and 8 bases from J, with 12 bases in between. Looked up from germline, CDR1 is MDHEN and CDR2 is SYDVKM. The CDR3 sequence is 12 residues long.

This rearrangement joins TRBV7-8 to TRBJ2-7, with 7 bases matching TRBD1. Trimming removed 5 bases from V and 1 base from J; junction bases left unmatched: 17. CDR1 and CDR2 (germline): SGHVS, FQNEAQ. The CDR3 has 18 residues. The CDR3 bases are TGTGCCAGCAGCCCGAAATTCCTAGCAGGGGGAAAGTCCTACGAGCAGTACTTC. It specifies CASSPKFLAGGKSYEQYF. The variable domain in full, with the rest retrieved from reference TRBV7-8 and TRBJ2-7, is GAGVSQSPRYKVAKRGQDVALRCDPISGHVSLFWYQQALGQGPEFLTYFQNEAQLDKSGLPSDRFFAERPEGSVSTLKIQRTQQEDSAVYLCASSPKFLAGGKSYEQYFGPGTRLTVT.

This clone was picked up one time. The J gene is TRBJ2-3, the V gene TRBV5-6, with D unresolved. V lost 1 base to trimming and J lost 0 bases, with 12 bases between them. The germline gives CDR1 SGHDT, CDR2 YYEEEE. The CDR3 runs to 16 residues. The CDR3 loop is CASSLSFFTSTDTQYF. CDR3 in DNA: TGTGCCAGCAGCTTGAGCTTTTTCACTAGCACAGATACGCAGTATTTT.

This clone was counted once. In DNA, the CDR3 is TGCGCCAGCAGCGAAAAGCCACTAGCTACAGATACGCAGTATTTT. As protein: CASSEKPLATDTQYF. The chain joins TRBV4-1 to TRBJ2-3; a possible D gene is TRBD2 (6 bases). The CDR3 spans 15 residues. Trimming stripped 5 bases from V and 3 bases from J, with 15 bases between. CDR1 and CDR2 from the germline V gene are MGHRA and YSYEKL.

The chain has TRBV5-6 and TRBJ2-7; a weak D match, TRBD2 (7 bases). CDR1 is SGHDT, CDR2 YYEEEE, per germline. V was shortened by 4 bases and J by 5 bases, with 16 bases between the two germline ends. CDR3 length: 14 residues. The CDR3 DNA reads TGTGCCAGCAGCCCGTGGGGGGGCCTAGACGAGCAGTACTTC. Amino acid sequence: CASSPWGGLDEQYF.

V and J are TRBV28 and TRBJ2-7; 7 bases align to TRBD1. Germline loops: CDR1 MDHEN, CDR2 SYDVKM. The CDR3 contains 14 residues. The V and J ends lost 3 bases and 3 bases, in that order; junction bases with no gene match: 5. CDR3 sequence reads: CASSFIGTDYEQYF. CDR3 nucleotides: TGTGCCAGCAGTTTTATCGGGACAGACTACGAGCAGTACTTC.

V is TRBV9 and J is TRBJ2-1; 14 positions agree with TRBD2. CDR1 and CDR2 from the germline V gene are SGDLS and YYNGEE. This CDR3 comprises 18 residues. Losses at the gene ends were 3 bases for V and 1 base for J; bases not matched to a gene: 6. CDR3 nucleotides: TGTGCCAGCAGCGCCGGGACTAGCGGGAGAGGGTCCTACAATGAGCAGTTCTTC. Protein product: CASSAGTSGRGSYNEQFF.

The sample holds one count of this clone. The chain couples TRBV28 to TRBJ2-5, with a weak D call TRBD2 (7 bases). Germline CDR1 and CDR2: MDHEN and SYDVKM. The CDR3 runs 16 residues. The V gene lost 3 bases and the J gene lost 3 bases, with 17 bases spanning the gap. The CDR3 coding sequence is TGTGCCAGCAGTTTGAGTTCGGGGAGGGGGAAAGAGACCCAGTACTTC. It yields the protein CASSLSSGRGKETQYF. The full variable domain, with the rest looked up from reference TRBV28 and TRBJ2-5, is DVKVTQSSRYLVKRTGEKVFLECVQDMDHENMFWYRQDPGLGLRLIYFSYDVKMKEKGDIPEGYSVSREKKERFSLILESASTNQTSMYLCASSLSSGRGKETQYFGPGTRLLVL.

The chain links TRBV4-1 to TRBJ1-5, with TRBD1 as a possible D gene (6 bases). V was trimmed by 1 base and J by 3 bases, leaving 7 bases between them. This CDR3 spans 14 amino acids. Germline CDR1 is MGHRA and CDR2 is YSYEKL. CDR3 in amino acids: CASSQAGHNQPQHF. The CDR3 DNA reads as TGCGCCAGCAGCCAAGCGGGACACAATCAGCCCCAGCATTTT.

The chain employs TRBV21-1 and TRBJ1-1; the table names TRBD1, a call not compared with the DNA. TRBV21-1 is deemed a pseudogene. The CDR3 is 16 residues long. As DNA, the CDR3 is TGTGCCAGCAGCCTGGACAGGGATTGGAAAGTCACTGAAGCTTTCTTT. Translating it yields CASSLDRDWKVTEAFF.

The chain uses TRBV7-9 and TRBJ2-7; a weak D match, TRBD1 (6 bases). V was cut by 3 bases and J by 0 bases, with 9 bases left in between. The CDR3 sequence is 14 residues long. Germline assignment: CDR1 SEHNR and CDR2 FQNEAQ (reference sequence). For the CDR3, the DNA is TGTGCCAGCAGCTTGTGGGACACCTCCTACGAGCAGTACTTC. The encoded protein is CASSLWDTSYEQYF.

Here the CDR3 reads CASSGSSAVGGYTF. CDR3 sequence (DNA): TGCGCCAGCAGCGGCTCCTCGGCTGTGGGCGGCTACACCTTC. This chain uses TRBV5-1 with TRBJ1-2; D gene ambiguous. The V end was cut by 4 bases, the J end by 8 bases, with 18 bases between. Per germline, CDR1 SGHRS and CDR2 YFSETQ. The CDR3 extends over 14 amino acids. Full variable domain (remainder filled in from reference TRBV5-1 and TRBJ1-2): KAGVTQTPRYLIKTRGQQVTLSCSPISGHRSVSWYQQTPGQGLQFLFEYFSETQRNKGNFPGRFSGRQFSNSRSEMNVSTLELGDSALYLCASSGSSAVGGYTFGSGTRLTVV.

This chain links TRBV6-5 with TRBJ2-1; D gene unclear. The CDR3 covers 13 residues. The ends were cut back, 0 bases at V and 6 bases at J, with 6 bases in the middle. The V gene's germline CDR1 is MNHEY and CDR2 SVGAGI. CDR3 nucleotides: TGTGCCAGCAGTTACTCTCCCCGCAATGAGCAGTTCTTC. This encodes CASSYSPRNEQFF.

V gene TRBV14 combines with J gene TRBJ2-7, with 9 nucleotides matching TRBD1. V lost 5 bases and J lost 5; bases outside the gene matches: 4. This CDR3 contains 13 residues. Germline CDR1 and CDR2: SGHDN and FVKESK. DNA for the CDR3: TGTGCCAGCAGCGCGGACAGGGGCCACGAGCAGTACTTC. Protein: CASSADRGHEQYF.

The CDR3 reads CASSSPRKSRSSYEQYF. The CDR3 DNA reads as TGTGCCAGCAGCTCCCCCCGGAAGTCAAGGAGCTCCTACGAGCAGTACTTC. The chain recombines TRBV11-2 with TRBJ2-7; no definite D call. Per germline, CDR1 SGHAT and CDR2 FQNNGV. The germline V and J ends were trimmed by 4 bases and 0 bases, with 19 bases remaining between them. The CDR3 spans 17 residues.